The clone carrying this T cell receptor beta chain was seen only a few times. Its antigen is currently unknown. Germline CDR1 is SGHRS and CDR2 is YFSETQ. This CDR3 has 14 amino acids. V was pared by 3 bases and J by 6 bases, with 12 bases between. The sample belongs to a study of blood T cell dynamics during melanoma immunotherapy. Findings and limits, study-wide: Disease-control patients' PBMC repertoires became either more clonal or more diverse at W3.

Noted time point: week 3, after first cycle of checkpoint inhibitor. One draw preceded checkpoint blockade; another followed its first cycle at week 3. Patients with prior systemic cancer treatment, concomitant immunosuppressants, or other active malignancies were excluded. Clones were sequenced by immunoSEQ multiplex PCR, and TCRdb holds only the in-frame ones, with some missing. The sample shows around 6,200 clones, roughly 75% of them seen only once. The sequence was collected from a human donor with melanoma. Sample: blood, taken from a patient treated with checkpoint blockade. This rearrangement joins TRBV5-1 to TRBJ2-2, with D unclear. CDR3 sequence: CASSSLGLAGELFF. The CDR3 DNA reads TGCGCCAGCAGCTCCCTTGGGCTTGCCGGGGAGCTGTTTTTT.